These 6 T cell receptor beta chains originate from one sample sequenced in a study of blood T cells in healthy people across ages. A second PCR, run for about 7 to 11 cycles, used a sample-barcoded 5' primer plus a J-beta primer mix. Each CDR3 protein gets one entry after TCRdb re-called the 5' RACE reads with MiXCR. The table shows approximately 1,100,000 distinct CDR3 sequences, with 45% occurring only once. Sample: blood. The receptors derive from a woman aged 60-70 years in good health.

This chain connects TRBV9 to TRBJ2-7; perhaps TRBD1 as D (6 bases). V was pared by 0 bases and J by 7 bases, with 11 bases between. The CDR3 extends over 13 amino acids. The germline CDR1 and CDR2 sequences are SGDLS and YYNGEE. CDR3 protein: CASSVGGGWEQYF. Written as DNA, the CDR3 is TGTGCCAGCAGCGTAGGAGGGGGTTGGGAGCAGTACTTC.

The chain employs TRBV20-1 and TRBJ2-5; 12 positions agree with TRBD1. The CDR3 is made up of 15 amino acids. In germline, CDR1 is DFQATT, CDR2 SNEGSKA (reference sequence). The V gene end was trimmed by 6 bases and the J gene end by 5 bases; junction bases not matched to a gene: 10. The CDR3 loop reads CSATLGQGAWETQYF. CDR3 coding DNA: TGCAGTGCCACCCTGGGACAGGGGGCATGGGAGACCCAGTACTTC.

CDR3 DNA: TGTGCCTCAAGGGGAGGGGGCGGGGACTACAATGAGCAGTACTTC. Protein sequence: CASRGGGGDYNEQYF. This sequence joins TRBV27 and TRBJ2-7; the D gene could be TRBD1 or TRBD2 (7 bases each). V shed 11 bases and J shed 7 bases, with 27 bases lying between them. The germline gives CDR1 MNHEY, CDR2 SMNVEV (reference sequence). The CDR3 extends over 15 amino acids.

This rearrangement joins TRBV27 to TRBJ2-5, with 7 bases matching TRBD2. The J call is uncertain, as TRBJ2-7 better fits the DNA end. Germline V gene lookup returns CDR1 MNHEY and CDR2 SMNVEV (reference sequence). The CDR3 loop spans 16 amino acids. CDR3 residues: CASSFSSSGVPYEQYF. The DNA of the CDR3 is TGTGCCAGCAGTTTCTCTTCTAGCGGAGTGCCCTACGAGCAGTACTTC.

This clonotype has just a few counts. The rearrangement joins TRBV20-1 to TRBJ1-5, with D unclear. The V and J ends lost 4 bases and 4 bases respectively, with 8 bases between them. This CDR3 contains 12 residues. The germline V gene encodes CDR1 DFQATT and CDR2 SNEGSKA (reference sequence). CDR3 loop: CSANQENQPQHF. The CDR3 DNA is TGCAGTGCTAATCAGGAAAATCAGCCCCAGCATTTT.

The table lists this clonotype with a few counts. The chain links TRBV5-1 to TRBJ1-1; perhaps TRBD1 as D (5 bases). The ends were cut back, 0 bases at V and 6 bases at J, with 12 bases in the middle. This CDR3 spans 14 amino acids. Germline CDR1 SGHRS, CDR2 YFSETQ. The CDR3 sequence is CASSLELWGPEAFF. The CDR3 DNA reads as TGCGCCAGCAGCTTGGAGTTGTGGGGACCTGAAGCTTTCTTT. Using reference TRBV5-1 and TRBJ1-1 for the parts outside the CDR3, the full variable domain is KAGVTQTPRYLIKTRGQQVTLSCSPISGHRSVSWYQQTPGQGLQFLFEYFSETQRNKGNFPGRFSGRQFSNSRSEMNVSTLELGDSALYLCASSLELWGPEAFFGQGTRLTVV.